This T cell receptor beta chain appears in the sequencing data of a study of vaccination effects on CD4 cells after COVID-19. On this clone: Its antigen is undetermined.

Method: immunoSEQ multiplex PCR; TCRdb's copy keeps in-frame clones and lacks some. The sample includes tens of thousands of clones, approximately 75% of them seen just once. Germline CDR1 SGHNT, CDR2 YYREEE (reference sequence). This CDR3 is built from 14 residues. Unmatched junction bases numbered 6, after V lost 3 bases and J lost 5 bases. Prior to sequencing, the ViraFEST assay stimulated PBMC with viral peptide pools, which expanded the antigen-specific CD4+ T cells. Subsequent to a culture period of 10 to 11 days, CD4+ T cells were isolated. Having tested negative for nucleocapsid antibodies, the vaccine recipients showed no prior SARS-CoV-2 infection. Every well housed approximately 2.2 million PBMC, which grew in culture alongside 8.5 to 10 IU/ml IL-2 and about 10 ug/ml peptides. On days 3 and 7, fresh IL-2 medium replaced half the medium.

This specimen consisted of CD4+ T cells from PBMCs cultured with HCoV-NL63 spike peptides, obtained before COVID-19 vaccination. This sequence joins TRBV5-4 and TRBJ1-2; the match to TRBD1 covers 8 bases. This receptor was identified in a human donor who received a COVID-19 vaccine. CDR3 bases: TGTGCCAGCAGCTCCGGGACAGGAGAGTATGGCTACACCTTC. Translating it yields CASSSGTGEYGYTF.